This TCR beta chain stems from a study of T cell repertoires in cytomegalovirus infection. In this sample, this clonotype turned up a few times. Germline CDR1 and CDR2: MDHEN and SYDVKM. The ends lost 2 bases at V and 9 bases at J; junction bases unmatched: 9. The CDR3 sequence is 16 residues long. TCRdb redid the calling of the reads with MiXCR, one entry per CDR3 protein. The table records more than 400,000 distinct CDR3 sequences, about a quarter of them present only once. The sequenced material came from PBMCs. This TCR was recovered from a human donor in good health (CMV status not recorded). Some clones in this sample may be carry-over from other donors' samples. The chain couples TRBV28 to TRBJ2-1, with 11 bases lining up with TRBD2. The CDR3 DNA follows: TGTGCCAGCAGTTTAGGGCTAGCGGGAGGTATAGGTGAGCAGTTCTTC. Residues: CASSLGLAGGIGEQFF. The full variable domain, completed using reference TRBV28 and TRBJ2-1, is DVKVTQSSRYLVKRTGEKVFLECVQDMDHENMFWYRQDPGLGLRLIYFSYDVKMKEKGDIPEGYSVSREKKERFSLILESASTNQTSMYLCASSLGLAGGIGEQFFGPGTRLTVL.